Shown below are 27 T cell receptor beta chains from a single sample sequenced in a study of chemoradiotherapy in HPV16-positive cancers. This table comes from immunoSEQ multiplex PCR, and its TCRdb copy is limited to in-frame clones, with some not included. The table records some 5,100 clones, about 89% of them present only once. Sequenced here: blood, sampled from a patient who underwent chemoradiotherapy. The receptors were gathered from a human donor with HPV-associated anogenital cancer.

The chain recombines TRBV11-2 with TRBJ2-7; D is possibly TRBD1 or TRBD2 (5 bases each). The CDR3 extends over 18 amino acids. V was shortened by 1 base and J by 0 bases, with 19 bases between the two germline ends. Looked up from germline, CDR1 is SGHAT and CDR2 is FQNNGV. The CDR3 DNA reads as TGTGCCAGCAGCTTAGGTGGGGCTTGGGAGACAGACTCCTACGAGCAGTACTTC. This translates into CASSLGGAWETDSYEQYF.

The chain carries TRBV5-1 and TRBJ1-4; a weak D match, TRBD1 (5 bases). This CDR3 is built from 16 residues. Trimming took off 0 bases at V and 8 bases at J, with 17 bases between the two ends. Germline V gene sequence: CDR1 SGHRS, CDR2 YFSETQ. CDR3 region: CASSLASTALIEKLFF. The CDR3 DNA is TGCGCCAGCAGCTTGGCCTCGACAGCCCTTATCGAAAAACTGTTTTTT.

This chain connects TRBV6-1 to TRBJ1-1; D is undetermined. Germline-derived CDR1 and CDR2 are MNHNS and SASEGT. Trimming cost V 0 bases and J 0 bases, with 11 bases left between them. CDR3 length: 16 amino acids. The CDR3 DNA follows: TGTGCCAGCAGTGAAGCGTACACCCTAGTGAACACTGAAGCTTTCTTT. This encodes CASSEAYTLVNTEAFF.

The chain recombines TRBV18 with TRBJ1-4, with D unresolved. Looked up from germline, CDR1 is KGHSH and CDR2 is LQKENI. Trimming took off 2 bases at V and 4 bases at J, with 8 bases between the two ends. CDR3 length: 14 residues. CDR3 nucleotides: TGTGCCAGCTCACCAAGAGGCCTTAATGAAAAACTGTTTTTT. This codes for CASSPRGLNEKLFF.

The chain uses TRBV14 and TRBJ2-7; D not certain. Germline V gene data show CDR1 as SGHDN and CDR2 as FVKESK. The CDR3 is made up of 13 amino acids. The V and J ends lost 1 base and 6 bases respectively, with 10 bases between them. The CDR3 spells CASSQGFPIEQYF. The CDR3 region has the DNA TGTGCCAGCAGCCAAGGGTTCCCCATCGAGCAGTACTTC.

This clone appeared a single time. This sequence joins TRBV7-3 and TRBJ2-3; 10 bases match TRBD1. Germline V gives CDR1 SGHTA, CDR2 FQGTGA. Trimming cost V 5 bases and J 0 bases; bases outside gene matches: 5. CDR3 length equals 16 residues. The CDR3 here is CASSTGTGASTDTQYF. CDR3 nucleotide sequence: TGTGCCAGCAGCACCGGGACAGGGGCTAGCACAGATACGCAGTATTTT.

The chain uses TRBV5-1 and TRBJ1-4; D remains unclear. The germline V gene has CDR1 SGHRS and CDR2 YFSETQ. The CDR3 sequence is 15 residues long. The V end was cut by 2 bases, the J end by 2 bases, with 10 bases between. CDR3 region: CASSLSLWTNEKLFF. Here the CDR3 DNA reads TGCGCCAGCAGCTTATCCCTTTGGACTAATGAAAAACTGTTTTTT.

The rearrangement joins TRBV9 to TRBJ2-6; D gene unclear. Trimming took 5 bases from V and 0 from J, leaving 6 bases between them. Germline V gene data show CDR1 as SGDLS and CDR2 as YYNGEE. The CDR3 is 14 amino acids. CDR3 DNA: TGTGCCAGCAGTCCCTACTCTGGGGCCAACGTCCTGACTTTC. Translated: CASSPYSGANVLTF.

The chain uses TRBV9 and TRBJ2-5; 11 bases are shared with TRBD2. Judging by the DNA end, TRBJ2-7 fits better; the J call may be wrong. Germline CDR1 is SGDLS and CDR2 is YYNGEE. This CDR3 has 18 amino acids. The CDR3, as DNA: TGTGCCAGCAGCGTCCCTAGCGGGAGGCCCTCAAGCTCCTACGAGCAGTACTTC. Translation gives CASSVPSGRPSSSYEQYF.

CDR3 in amino acids: CASSQGAQPQHF. CDR3 sequence (DNA): TGTGCCAGCAGTCAGGGGGCTCAGCCCCAGCATTTT. This rearrangement joins TRBV9 to TRBJ1-5, with 8 nucleotides matching TRBD1. CDR1 and CDR2 (germline): SGDLS, YYNGEE. Germline trimming cut 5 bases from V and 6 bases from J; bases unmatched to any gene: 1. The CDR3 length is 12 residues.

In this sample, this clone turned up once. The chain joins TRBV9 to TRBJ1-6, with TRBD1 as a possible D gene (6 bases). Germline V gene lookup returns CDR1 SGDLS and CDR2 YYNGEE. CDR3 length: 15 amino acids. Trimming removed 3 bases from V and 7 bases from J, with 14 bases in between. The CDR3 region is CASSAGTSENSPLHF. CDR3 in DNA: TGTGCCAGCAGCGCCGGGACATCGGAAAATTCACCCCTCCACTTT.

This chain's CDR3 is CASSQEGDRGPRRYF. CDR3 DNA: TGTGCCAGCAGCCAAGAGGGGGACAGGGGCCCACGCAGGTATTTT. The chain joins TRBV4-2 to TRBJ2-3, with 10 bases fitting TRBD1. V lost 0 bases and J lost 14; bases outside the gene matches: 11. The CDR3 runs to 15 residues. Germline V gene sequence: CDR1 LGHNA, CDR2 YNFKEQ.

The CDR3 is CAIHKGVGEQYF. CDR3 bases: TGTGCCATCCACAAGGGGGTTGGCGAGCAGTACTTC. This chain connects TRBV10-3 to TRBJ2-7; D is possibly TRBD1 (6 bases). The CDR3 totals 12 residues. The germline V gene encodes CDR1 ENHRY and CDR2 SYGVKD. Trimming removed 8 bases from V and 6 bases from J, with 14 bases in between.

The CDR3 spells CASSPGLAGAYEQYF. CDR3 DNA sequence: TGTGCCAGCAGCCCCGGACTAGCGGGGGCCTACGAGCAGTACTTC. The chain is built from TRBV5-4 and TRBJ2-7, with TRBD2 identical over 13 bases. V trimming: 4 bases; J trimming: 2 bases; junction bases outside the gene matches: 3. This CDR3 spans 15 amino acids. Germline V CDR1 and CDR2: SGHNT, YYREEE (reference sequence). Full variable domain (outside the CDR3, taken from reference TRBV5-4 and TRBJ2-7): ETGVTQSPTHLIKTRGQQVTLRCSSQSGHNTVSWYQQALGQGPQFIFQYYREEENGRGNFPPRFSGLQFPNYSSELNVNALELDDSALYLCASSPGLAGAYEQYFGPGTRLTVT.

The J gene is TRBJ1-2, the V gene TRBV6-1; possible D gene TRBD1, 6 bases. This CDR3 spans 12 amino acids. The germline V and J ends were trimmed by 10 bases and 7 bases, with 16 bases remaining between them. Germline V gives CDR1 MNHNS, CDR2 SASEGT. The CDR3 here is CATDEGGFGYTF. In DNA form, the CDR3 reads TGTGCCACCGACGAAGGGGGATTTGGCTACACCTTC.

CDR3: CASRDRDTEAFF. CDR3 sequence (DNA): TGTGCCAGCAGGGACAGGGACACTGAAGCTTTCTTT. This rearrangement joins TRBV19 to TRBJ1-1; 9 bases are a match to TRBD1. V was clipped by 9 bases and J by 3 bases; unmatched bases: 2. The CDR3 is 12 amino acids. CDR1 LNHDA and CDR2 SQIVND come from the germline V gene (reference sequence).

This chain uses TRBV27 with TRBJ2-1; TRBD2 agrees at 11 bases. V lost 5 bases and J lost 3; bases outside the gene matches: 6. Germline CDR1 reads MNHEY; CDR2 reads SMNVEV (reference sequence). This CDR3 is built from 16 residues. This CDR3 is CASSPLAGVNYNEQFF. CDR3 bases: TGTGCCAGCAGTCCACTAGCGGGAGTGAACTACAATGAGCAGTTCTTC.

V is TRBV2 and J is TRBJ2-7, with 8 bases identical to TRBD2. Trimming removed 5 bases from V and 0 bases from J; junction bases left unmatched: 3. This CDR3 region has 14 residues. The germline V gene encodes CDR1 SNHLY and CDR2 FYNNEI. The CDR3 protein is CASSPGLGSYEQYF. The CDR3 DNA reads as TGTGCCAGCAGTCCGGGACTAGGCTCCTACGAGCAGTACTTC.

The genes are TRBV6-1 and TRBJ1-1, with 9 nucleotides matching TRBD1. The V gene end was trimmed by 7 bases and the J gene end by 1 base; junction bases not matched to a gene: 7. Per germline, CDR1 MNHNS and CDR2 SASEGT. This CDR3 contains 15 residues. CDR3 sequence (DNA): TGTGCCAGCACCCCGTCGGGACAGGGGAACACTGAAGCTTTCTTT. It is translated as CASTPSGQGNTEAFF.

This sequence joins TRBV6-5 and TRBJ1-2, with D maybe TRBD1 (5 bases). This CDR3 region has 15 residues. Deletions cut 1 base from V and 5 bases from J, with 14 bases between. Germline lookup yields CDR1 MNHEY and CDR2 SVGAGI. In nucleotides, the CDR3 is TGTGCCAGCAGTTACTACGGGGCTGGTCAGTATGGCTACACCTTC. Encoded protein: CASSYYGAGQYGYTF.

The V call is TRBV5-6, the J call TRBJ2-7; D possibly matches TRBD1 or TRBD2 (6 bases each). The germline V and J ends were trimmed by 4 bases and 6 bases, with 23 bases remaining between them. The CDR3 runs to 16 residues. Per germline, CDR1 SGHDT and CDR2 YYEEEE. The CDR3 DNA sequence: TGTGCCAGCAGCGGGGCCGGAGGGGGAATTTCGTCCGAGCAGTACTTC. This sequence encodes CASSGAGGGISSEQYF.

The chain employs TRBV7-9 and TRBJ1-3; D uncertain. V was shortened by 1 base and J by 0 bases, with 16 bases between the two germline ends. CDR3 size: 18 residues. In germline, CDR1 is SEHNR, CDR2 FQNEAQ (reference sequence). The CDR3 reads CASSLGSPNTYSGNTIYF. The CDR3 DNA is TGTGCCAGCAGCTTAGGGTCCCCGAACACTTACTCTGGAAACACCATATATTTT.

This chain joins TRBV9 and TRBJ2-5; TRBD2 aligns across 10 bases. V lost 2 bases and J lost 4; bases outside the gene matches: 11. CDR1 is SGDLS and CDR2 is YYNGEE in the germline V gene. This CDR3 is built from 17 residues. The CDR3 loop reads CASSVGTSGEFGETQYF. As DNA, the CDR3 is TGTGCCAGCAGCGTGGGTACTAGCGGGGAATTCGGAGAGACCCAGTACTTC.

A few counts support this clone. The genes are TRBV9 and TRBJ1-1, with D unclear. The CDR3 has 14 residues. Per germline, CDR1 SGDLS and CDR2 YYNGEE. V was clipped by 4 bases and J by 4 bases, with 14 bases between them. The CDR3 region has the DNA TGTGCCAGCAGCCTTACCCCCCGTGGCACTGAAGCTTTCTTT. Encoded protein: CASSLTPRGTEAFF.

The chain joins TRBV7-9 to TRBJ1-6, with no clear D. Germline V lookup: CDR1 SEHNR, CDR2 FQNEAQ (reference sequence). V was cut by 7 bases and J by 7 bases, with 5 bases left in between. This CDR3 spans 11 amino acids. The CDR3 coding sequence is TGTGCCAGCACCACCAATTCACCCCTCCACTTT. Amino acids: CASTTNSPLHF.

CDR3 nucleotide sequence: TGTGCCAGCAGTGAAGACAGGGGGCTGGGTGGCTACACCTTC. Translating gives CASSEDRGLGGYTF. The chain carries TRBV2 and TRBJ1-2, with TRBD1 identical over 9 bases. This CDR3 is 14 amino acids long. The V gene's germline CDR1 is SNHLY and CDR2 FYNNEI. J was trimmed by 7 bases and V by 1 base; bases with no gene match: 4.

V is TRBV20-1 and J is TRBJ1-1; a possible D gene is TRBD1 (6 bases). The V end was cut by 6 bases, the J end by 7 bases, with 12 bases between. The CDR3 has 11 residues. Per germline, CDR1 DFQATT and CDR2 SNEGSKA (reference sequence). CDR3 sequence reads: CSAVQGFEAFF. DNA of the CDR3: TGCAGTGCCGTACAGGGCTTTGAAGCTTTCTTT.